This T cell receptor beta chain was identified during a study of blood T cell repertoires in COVID-19. Study context: The cDNA or gDNA used as material had been derived from T cells, B-cell-depleted T cells, or PBMCs.

How the authors handled the data: Amplifying reference gene primers gave estimates of nucleated cell counts. Sequencing was performed with immunoSEQ multiplex PCR; in TCRdb, only in-frame clones are kept and a portion is missing. The V and J calls and the clone size are those of that table, but D and trimming were determined from the DNA. The sample records around 230,000 clones, approximately 80% being singletons. This CDR3 is built from 13 residues. Trimming took 1 base from V and 2 from J, leaving 5 bases between them. CDR1 is SGHAT, CDR2 FQNNGV, per germline. The clonotype was recovered from a man aged 40-49 years with acute or convalescent COVID-19. The chain carries TRBV11-2 and TRBJ1-1; D is undetermined. The sequenced sample was peripheral blood. CDR3 loop: CASSLASNTEAFF. CDR3 nucleotide sequence: TGTGCCAGCAGCTTAGCTTCTAACACTGAAGCTTTCTTT.